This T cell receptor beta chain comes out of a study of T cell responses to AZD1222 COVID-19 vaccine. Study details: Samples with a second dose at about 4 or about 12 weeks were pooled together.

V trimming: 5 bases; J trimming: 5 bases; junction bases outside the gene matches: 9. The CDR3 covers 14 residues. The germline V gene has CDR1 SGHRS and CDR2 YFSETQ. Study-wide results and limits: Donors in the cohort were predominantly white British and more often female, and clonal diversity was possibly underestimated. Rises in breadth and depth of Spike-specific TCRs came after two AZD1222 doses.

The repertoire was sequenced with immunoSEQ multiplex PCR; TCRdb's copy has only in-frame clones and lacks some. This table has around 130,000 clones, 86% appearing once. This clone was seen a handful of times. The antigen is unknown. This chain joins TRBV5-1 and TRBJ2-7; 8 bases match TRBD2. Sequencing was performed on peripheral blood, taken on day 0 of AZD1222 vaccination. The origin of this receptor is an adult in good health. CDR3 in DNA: TGCGCCAGCAGACTAGCGGACCCCCGGGACGAGCAGTACTTC. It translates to CASRLADPRDEQYF.